This T cell receptor (beta chain) was obtained from a study of T cells after yellow fever vaccination. At the level of the study: SMART-Seq v4 Ultra Low Input handled preparation of low-cell-number fractions.

The CDR3 is 15 amino acids. Trimming removed 2 bases at V and 1 base at J, with 11 bases between. Looked up from germline, CDR1 is KGHSH and CDR2 is LQKENI. Study findings and constraints: After the booster, approximately 96% of CD4 and about nine tenths of CD8 primary-response clones were re-detected.

Ten or more counts support this clonotype. Its antigen is as yet unknown. Template-switching 5'RACE yielded the TCR cDNA; a universal primer site and UMIs were added in the process. TCRdb redid the calling of the 5' RACE reads with MiXCR, one entry per CDR3 protein. The data hold some 320,000 distinct CDR3 sequences, with around 4.5% observed a single time. V gene TRBV18 combines with J gene TRBJ1-1; D unresolved. The sample in question was PBMCs, obtained 15 days after the yellow fever booster vaccination. The TCR originated in a man in his late teens or twenties who received the YFV17D yellow fever vaccine. The CDR3 nucleotides read TGTGCCAGCTCACCAAGGAGTTCTGCGAACACTGAAGCTTTCTTT. Amino acid sequence: CASSPRSSANTEAFF. The full variable domain, in which reference TRBV18 and TRBJ1-1 provide the parts outside the CDR3, is NAGVMQNPRHLVRRRGQEARLRCSPMKGHSHVYWYRQLPEEGLKFMVYLQKENIIDESGMPKERFSAEFPKEGPSILRIQQVVRGDSAAYFCASSPRSSANTEAFFGQGTRLTVV.